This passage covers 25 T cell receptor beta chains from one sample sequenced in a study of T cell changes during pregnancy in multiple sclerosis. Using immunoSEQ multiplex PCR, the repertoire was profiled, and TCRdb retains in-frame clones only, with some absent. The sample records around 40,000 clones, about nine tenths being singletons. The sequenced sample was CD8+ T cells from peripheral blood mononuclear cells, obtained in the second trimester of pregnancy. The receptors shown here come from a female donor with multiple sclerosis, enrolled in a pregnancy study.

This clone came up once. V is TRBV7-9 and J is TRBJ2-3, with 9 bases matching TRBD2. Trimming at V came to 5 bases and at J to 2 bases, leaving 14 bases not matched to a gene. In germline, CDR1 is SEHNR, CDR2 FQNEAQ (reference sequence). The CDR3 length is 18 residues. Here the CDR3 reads CASSGKSLAGETTDTQYF. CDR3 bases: TGTGCCAGCAGCGGTAAATCTTTAGCGGGGGAGACCACAGATACGCAGTATTTT.

CDR3 residues: CASRSGLREKLFF. The CDR3 DNA reads TGTGCCAGCAGATCAGGGTTGCGTGAAAAACTGTTTTTT. The gene calls are TRBV5-8 and TRBJ1-4, with D tentatively TRBD1 (5 bases). The germline V gene has CDR1 SGHTS and CDR2 YDEGEE. The CDR3 contains 13 residues. V lost 5 bases, J lost 7 bases, and 12 bases lay in between.

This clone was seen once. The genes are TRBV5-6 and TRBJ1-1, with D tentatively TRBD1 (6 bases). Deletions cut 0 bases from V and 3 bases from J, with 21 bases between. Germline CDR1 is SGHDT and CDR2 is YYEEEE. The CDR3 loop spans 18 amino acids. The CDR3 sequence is CASSLGVGTPSPDTEAFF. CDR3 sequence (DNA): TGTGCCAGCAGCTTGGGGGTCGGGACACCGTCCCCCGACACTGAAGCTTTCTTT.

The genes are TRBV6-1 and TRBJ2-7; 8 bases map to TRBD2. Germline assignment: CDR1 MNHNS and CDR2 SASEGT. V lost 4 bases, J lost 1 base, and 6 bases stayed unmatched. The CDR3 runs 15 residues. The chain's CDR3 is CASSGGTSGSYEQYF. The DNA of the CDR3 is TGTGCCAGCAGTGGGGGGACTAGTGGTTCCTACGAGCAGTACTTC.

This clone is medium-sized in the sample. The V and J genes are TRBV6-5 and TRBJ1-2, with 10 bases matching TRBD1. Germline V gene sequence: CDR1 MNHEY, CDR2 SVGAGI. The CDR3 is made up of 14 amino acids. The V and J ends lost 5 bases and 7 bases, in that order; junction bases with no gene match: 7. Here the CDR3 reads CASSGQGGGSGYTF. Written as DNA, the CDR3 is TGTGCCAGCAGTGGACAGGGGGGAGGGTCTGGCTACACCTTC.

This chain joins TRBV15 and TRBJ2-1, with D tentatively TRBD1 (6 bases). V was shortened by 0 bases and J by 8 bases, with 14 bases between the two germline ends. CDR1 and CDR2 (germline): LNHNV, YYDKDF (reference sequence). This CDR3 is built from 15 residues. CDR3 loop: CATSRDRGISHEQFF. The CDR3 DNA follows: TGTGCCACCAGCAGAGACAGGGGAATTTCACATGAGCAGTTCTTC.

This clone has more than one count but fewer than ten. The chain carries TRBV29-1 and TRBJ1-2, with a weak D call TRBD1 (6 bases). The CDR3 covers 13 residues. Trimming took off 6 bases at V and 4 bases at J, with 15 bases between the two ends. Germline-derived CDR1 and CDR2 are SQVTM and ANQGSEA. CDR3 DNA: TGCAGCGTAACCGGGGGGGCCACCTATGGCTACACCTTC. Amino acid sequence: CSVTGGATYGYTF. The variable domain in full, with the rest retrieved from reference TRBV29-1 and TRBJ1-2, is SAVISQKPSRDICQRGTSLTIQCQVDSQVTMMFWYRQQPGQSLTLIATANQGSEATYESGFVIDKFPISRPNLTFSTLTVSNMSPEDSSIYLCSVTGGATYGYTFGSGTRLTVV.

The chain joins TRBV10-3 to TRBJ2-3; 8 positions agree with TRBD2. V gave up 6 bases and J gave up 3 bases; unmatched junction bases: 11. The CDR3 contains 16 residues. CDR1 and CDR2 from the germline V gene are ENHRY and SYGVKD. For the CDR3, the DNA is TGTGCCATCAGCGCGTTGACTAGCGAAAGAACAGATACGCAGTATTTT. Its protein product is CAISALTSERTDTQYF.

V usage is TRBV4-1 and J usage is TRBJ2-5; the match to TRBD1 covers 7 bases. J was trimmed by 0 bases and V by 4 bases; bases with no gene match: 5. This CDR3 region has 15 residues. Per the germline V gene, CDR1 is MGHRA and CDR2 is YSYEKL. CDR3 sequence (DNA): TGCGCCAGCAGCCGGACCGACAGGGACCAAGAGACCCAGTACTTC. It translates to CASSRTDRDQETQYF.

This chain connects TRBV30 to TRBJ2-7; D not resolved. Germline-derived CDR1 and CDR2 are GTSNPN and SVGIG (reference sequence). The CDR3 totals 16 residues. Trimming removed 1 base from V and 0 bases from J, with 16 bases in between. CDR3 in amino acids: CAWSGLDFSFSYEQYF. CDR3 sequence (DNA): TGTGCCTGGAGTGGGCTAGACTTCTCTTTCTCCTACGAGCAGTACTTC.

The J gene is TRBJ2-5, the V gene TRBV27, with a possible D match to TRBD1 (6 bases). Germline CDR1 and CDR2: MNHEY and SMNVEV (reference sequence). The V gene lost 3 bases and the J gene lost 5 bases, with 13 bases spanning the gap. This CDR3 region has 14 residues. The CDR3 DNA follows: TGTGCCAGCAGTTTTGAAGGGGGTCAGGAGACCCAGTACTTC. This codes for CASSFEGGQETQYF.

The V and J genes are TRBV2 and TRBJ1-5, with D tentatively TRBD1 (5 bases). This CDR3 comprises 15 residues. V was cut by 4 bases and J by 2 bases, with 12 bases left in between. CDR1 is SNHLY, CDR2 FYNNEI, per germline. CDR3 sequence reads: CASSVKTGRNQPQHF. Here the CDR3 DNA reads TGTGCCAGCAGTGTTAAAACAGGACGCAATCAGCCCCAGCATTTT.

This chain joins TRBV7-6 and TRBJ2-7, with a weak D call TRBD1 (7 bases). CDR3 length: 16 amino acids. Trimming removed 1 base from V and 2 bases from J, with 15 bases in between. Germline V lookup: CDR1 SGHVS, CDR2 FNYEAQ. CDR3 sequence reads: CASSLDRQGGPYEQYF. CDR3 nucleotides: TGTGCCAGCAGCTTAGATCGCCAGGGGGGCCCCTACGAGCAGTACTTC.

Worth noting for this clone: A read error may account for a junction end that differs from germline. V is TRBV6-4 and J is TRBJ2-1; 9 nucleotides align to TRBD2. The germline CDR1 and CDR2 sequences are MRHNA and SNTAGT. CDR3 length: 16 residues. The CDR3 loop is CASSPLSGSSYNEQFF. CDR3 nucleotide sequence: TGTGCTAGCAGTCCCCTTAGCGGGAGCTCCTACAATGAGCAGTTCTTC.

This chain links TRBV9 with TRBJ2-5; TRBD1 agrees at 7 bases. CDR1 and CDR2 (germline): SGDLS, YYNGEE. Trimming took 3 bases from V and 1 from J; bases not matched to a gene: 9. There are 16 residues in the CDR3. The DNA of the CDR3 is TGTGCCAGCAGCGGCGGAGACGGACAGGTCCAAGAGACCCAGTACTTC. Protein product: CASSGGDGQVQETQYF.

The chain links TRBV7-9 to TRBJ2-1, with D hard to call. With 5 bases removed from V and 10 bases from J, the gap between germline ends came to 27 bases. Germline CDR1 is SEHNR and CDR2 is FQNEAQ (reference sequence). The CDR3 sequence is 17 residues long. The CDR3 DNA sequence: TGTGCCAGCAGCCGTACTGGGTCGATCGGAGCTGGTGGGGAGCAGTTCTTC. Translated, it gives CASSRTGSIGAGGEQFF.

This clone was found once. DNA of the CDR3: TGTGCCAGCAGCGTAGGTTGGGGGACAGGGGCCTACGAGCAGTACTTC. Its translation is CASSVGWGTGAYEQYF. The rearrangement joins TRBV9 to TRBJ2-7, with 10 bases that match TRBD1. The junction had 5 bases not matched to a gene; V was cut back by 0 bases and J by 2 bases. Germline CDR1 SGDLS, CDR2 YYNGEE. The CDR3 is made up of 16 amino acids.

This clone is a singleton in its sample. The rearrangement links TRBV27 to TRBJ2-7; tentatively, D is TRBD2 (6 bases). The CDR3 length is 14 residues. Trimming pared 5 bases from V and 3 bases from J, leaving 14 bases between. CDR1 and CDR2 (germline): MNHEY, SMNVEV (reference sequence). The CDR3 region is CASSPLDGSYEQYF. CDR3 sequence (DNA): TGTGCCAGCAGTCCCCTTGACGGGAGCTACGAGCAGTACTTC.

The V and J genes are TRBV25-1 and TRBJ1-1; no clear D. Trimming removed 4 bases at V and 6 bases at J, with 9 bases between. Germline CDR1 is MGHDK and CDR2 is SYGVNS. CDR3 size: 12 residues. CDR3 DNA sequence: TGTGCCAGCAGTGTAGGCGGGGCTGAAGCTTTCTTT. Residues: CASSVGGAEAFF.

CDR3 amino acids: CASSQDPAHPRYNEQFF. The CDR3 DNA reads TGCGCCAGCAGCCAAGATCCCGCACACCCCCGCTACAATGAGCAGTTCTTC. The J gene is TRBJ2-1, the V gene TRBV4-3; D is uncertain. CDR1 LGHNA and CDR2 YSLEER come from the germline V gene. V lost 0 bases and J 3 bases, leaving 15 bases between the germline ends. The CDR3 length is 17 residues.

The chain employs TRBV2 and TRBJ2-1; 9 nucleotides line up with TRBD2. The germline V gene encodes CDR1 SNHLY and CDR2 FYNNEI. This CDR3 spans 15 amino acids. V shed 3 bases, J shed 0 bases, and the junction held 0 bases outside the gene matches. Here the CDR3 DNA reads TGTGCCAGCAGTGATAGCGGGAGCTCCTACAATGAGCAGTTCTTC. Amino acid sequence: CASSDSGSSYNEQFF. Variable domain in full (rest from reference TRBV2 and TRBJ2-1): EPEVTQTPSHQVTQMGQEVILRCVPISNHLYFYWYRQILGQKVEFLVSFYNNEISEKSEIFDDQFSVERPDGSNFTLKIRSTKLEDSAMYFCASSDSGSSYNEQFFGPGTRLTVL.

In nucleotides, the CDR3 is TGTGCCAGTATTCCTCAGGGGGACGACAAAAACATTCAGTACTTC. The encoded protein is CASIPQGDDKNIQYF. The rearrangement links TRBV19 to TRBJ2-4; 7 nucleotides match TRBD1. This CDR3 is built from 15 residues. Trimming at V came to 7 bases and at J to 3 bases, leaving 9 bases not matched to a gene. Germline CDR1 reads LNHDA; CDR2 reads SQIVND (reference sequence).

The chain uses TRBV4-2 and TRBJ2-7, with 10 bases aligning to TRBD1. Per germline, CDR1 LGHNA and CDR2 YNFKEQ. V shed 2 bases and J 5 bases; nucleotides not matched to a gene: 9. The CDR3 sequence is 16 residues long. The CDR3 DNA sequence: TGTGCCAGCAGCCAATCAGGGACAGGGGAATCCCACGAGCAGTACTTC. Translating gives CASSQSGTGESHEQYF.

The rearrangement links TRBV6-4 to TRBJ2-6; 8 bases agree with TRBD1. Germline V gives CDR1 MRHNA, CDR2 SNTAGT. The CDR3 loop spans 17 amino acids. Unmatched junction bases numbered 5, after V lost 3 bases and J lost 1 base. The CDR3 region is CASSEAGGASGANVLTF. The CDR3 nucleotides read TGTGCCAGCAGTGAGGCAGGGGGCGCTTCTGGGGCCAACGTCCTGACTTTC.

In DNA, the CDR3 is TGTGCCAGTAGTAGAGGACTAGCGGCGGTAGATACGCAGTATTTT. It is translated as CASSRGLAAVDTQYF. The chain combines TRBV19 with TRBJ2-3; 10 nucleotides line up with TRBD2. The CDR3 is 15 amino acids. Germline V gene lookup returns CDR1 LNHDA and CDR2 SQIVND (reference sequence). Trimming at V came to 4 bases and at J to 5 bases, leaving 6 bases not matched to a gene. Drawing the rest from reference TRBV19 and TRBJ2-3, the complete variable domain is DGGITQSPKYLFRKEGQNVTLSCEQNLNHDAMYWYRQDPGQGLRLIYYSQIVNDFQKGDIAEGYSVSREKKESFPLTVTSAQKNPTAFYLCASSRGLAAVDTQYFGPGTRLTVL.